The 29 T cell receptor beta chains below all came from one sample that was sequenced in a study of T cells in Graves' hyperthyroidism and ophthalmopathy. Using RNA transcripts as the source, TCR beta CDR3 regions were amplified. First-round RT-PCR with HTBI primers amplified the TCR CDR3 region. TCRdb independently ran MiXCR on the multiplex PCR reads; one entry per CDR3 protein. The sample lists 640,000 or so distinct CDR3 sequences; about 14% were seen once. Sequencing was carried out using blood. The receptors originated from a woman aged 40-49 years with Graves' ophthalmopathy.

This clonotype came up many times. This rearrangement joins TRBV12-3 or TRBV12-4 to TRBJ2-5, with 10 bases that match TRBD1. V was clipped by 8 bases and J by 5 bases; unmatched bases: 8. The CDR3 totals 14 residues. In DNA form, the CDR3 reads TGTGCCAGCCGAGAGACAGGGGGCAGGGAGACCCAGTACTTC. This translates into CASRETGGRETQYF.

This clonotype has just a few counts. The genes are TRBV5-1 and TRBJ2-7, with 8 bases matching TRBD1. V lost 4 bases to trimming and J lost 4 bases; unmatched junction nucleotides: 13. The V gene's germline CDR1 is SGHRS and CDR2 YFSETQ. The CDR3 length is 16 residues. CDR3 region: CASSQQDRAFIYEQYF. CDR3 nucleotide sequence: TGCGCCAGCAGCCAACAGGACAGGGCCTTTATTTACGAGCAGTACTTC. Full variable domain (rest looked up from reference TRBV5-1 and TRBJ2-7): KAGVTQTPRYLIKTRGQQVTLSCSPISGHRSVSWYQQTPGQGLQFLFEYFSETQRNKGNFPGRFSGRQFSNSRSEMNVSTLELGDSALYLCASSQQDRAFIYEQYFGPGTRLTVT.

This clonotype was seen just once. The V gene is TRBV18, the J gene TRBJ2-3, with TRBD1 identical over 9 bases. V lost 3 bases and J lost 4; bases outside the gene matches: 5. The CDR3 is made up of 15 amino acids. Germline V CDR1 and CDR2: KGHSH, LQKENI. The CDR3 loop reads CASSPGTGRPDTQYF. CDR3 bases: TGTGCCAGCTCACCGGGGACAGGGAGGCCAGATACGCAGTATTTT.

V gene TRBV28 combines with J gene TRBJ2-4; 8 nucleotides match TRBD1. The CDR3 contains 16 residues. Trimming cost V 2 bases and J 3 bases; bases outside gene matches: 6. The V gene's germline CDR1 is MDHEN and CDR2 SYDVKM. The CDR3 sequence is CASSLPTGVSKNIQYF. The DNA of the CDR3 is TGTGCCAGCAGTTTACCGACAGGGGTTAGCAAAAACATTCAGTACTTC.

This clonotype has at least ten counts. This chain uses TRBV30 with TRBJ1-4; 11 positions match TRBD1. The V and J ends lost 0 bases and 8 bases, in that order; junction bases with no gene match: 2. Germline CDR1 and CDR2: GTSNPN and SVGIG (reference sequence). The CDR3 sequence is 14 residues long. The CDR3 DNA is TGTGCCTGGAGTGTGGGACAGGGGGACGAAAAACTGTTTTTT. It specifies CAWSVGQGDEKLFF.

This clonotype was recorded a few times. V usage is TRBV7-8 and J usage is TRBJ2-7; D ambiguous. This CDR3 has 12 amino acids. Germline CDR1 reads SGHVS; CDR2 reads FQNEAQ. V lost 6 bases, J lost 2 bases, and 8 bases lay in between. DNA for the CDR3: TGTGCCAGCAGGTCTCGGACCTACGAGCAGTACTTC. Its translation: CASRSRTYEQYF.

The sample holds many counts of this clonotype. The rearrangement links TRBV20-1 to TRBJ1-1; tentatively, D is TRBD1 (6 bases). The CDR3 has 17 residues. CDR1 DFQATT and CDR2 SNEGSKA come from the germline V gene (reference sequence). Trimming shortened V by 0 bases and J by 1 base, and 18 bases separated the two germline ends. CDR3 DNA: TGCAGTGCTAGAGACGCAGGTAGGGGGACGGCGAACACTGAAGCTTTCTTT. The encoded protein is CSARDAGRGTANTEAFF.

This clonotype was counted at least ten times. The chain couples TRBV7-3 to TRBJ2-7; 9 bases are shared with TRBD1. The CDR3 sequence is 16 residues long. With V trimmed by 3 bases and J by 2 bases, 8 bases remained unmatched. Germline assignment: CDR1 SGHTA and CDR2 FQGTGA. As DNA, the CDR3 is TGTGCCAGCAGCTTTATTAGGGACAGGGTCCCCTACGAGCAGTACTTC. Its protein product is CASSFIRDRVPYEQYF.

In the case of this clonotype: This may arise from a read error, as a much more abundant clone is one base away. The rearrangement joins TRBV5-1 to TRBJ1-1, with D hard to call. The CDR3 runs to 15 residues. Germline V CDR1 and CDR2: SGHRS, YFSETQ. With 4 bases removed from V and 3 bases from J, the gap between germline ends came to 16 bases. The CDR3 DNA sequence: TGCGCCAGCAGCCCCCCACCAAGGCGGGACACTGAAGCTTTCTTT. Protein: CASSPPPRRDTEAFF. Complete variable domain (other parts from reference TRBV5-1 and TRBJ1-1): KAGVTQTPRYLIKTRGQQVTLSCSPISGHRSVSWYQQTPGQGLQFLFEYFSETQRNKGNFPGRFSGRQFSNSRSEMNVSTLELGDSALYLCASSPPPRRDTEAFFGQGTRLTVV.

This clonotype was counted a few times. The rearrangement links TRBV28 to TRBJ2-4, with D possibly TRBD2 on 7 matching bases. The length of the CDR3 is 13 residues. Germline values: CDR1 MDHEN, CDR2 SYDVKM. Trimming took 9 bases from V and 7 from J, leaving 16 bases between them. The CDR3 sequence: CASFLGGENIQYF. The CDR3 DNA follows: TGTGCCAGTTTCTTAGGGGGGGAGAACATTCAGTACTTC.

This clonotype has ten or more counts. CDR3 nucleotide sequence: TGTGCCAGCAGCCAAACGGCGAGCTCCTACGAGCAGTACTTC. Protein sequence: CASSQTASSYEQYF. The gene calls are TRBV3-1 and TRBJ2-7; D is unclear. V was cut by 2 bases and J by 0 bases, with 8 bases left in between. The V gene's germline CDR1 is LGHDT and CDR2 YNNKEL (reference sequence). The CDR3 contains 14 residues.

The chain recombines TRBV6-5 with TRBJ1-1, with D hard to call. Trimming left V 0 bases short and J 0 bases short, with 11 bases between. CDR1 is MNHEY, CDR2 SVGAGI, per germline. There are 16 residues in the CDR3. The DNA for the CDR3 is TGTGCCAGCAGTTACTCGGCAGGAACCATGAACACTGAAGCTTTCTTT. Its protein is CASSYSAGTMNTEAFF.

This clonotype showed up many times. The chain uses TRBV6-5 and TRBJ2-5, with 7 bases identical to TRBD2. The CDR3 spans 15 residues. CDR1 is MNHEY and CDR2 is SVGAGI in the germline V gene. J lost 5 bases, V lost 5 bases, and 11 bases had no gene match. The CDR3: CASSRQFGEGETQYF. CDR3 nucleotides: TGTGCCAGCAGTCGACAGTTCGGGGAGGGGGAGACCCAGTACTTC.

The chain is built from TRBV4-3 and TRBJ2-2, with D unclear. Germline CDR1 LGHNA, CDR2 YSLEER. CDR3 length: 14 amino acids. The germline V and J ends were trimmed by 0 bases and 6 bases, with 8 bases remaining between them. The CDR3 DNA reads TGCGCCAGCAGCCAAGAAAACCGGGCCGGGGAGCTGTTTTTT. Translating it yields CASSQENRAGELFF.

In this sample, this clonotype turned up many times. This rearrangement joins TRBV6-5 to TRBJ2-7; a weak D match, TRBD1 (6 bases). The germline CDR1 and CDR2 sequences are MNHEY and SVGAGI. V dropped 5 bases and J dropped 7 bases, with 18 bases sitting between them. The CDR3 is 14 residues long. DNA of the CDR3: TGTGCCAGCAGTCGCTCGGCAGGGGTTTCTGAGCAGTACTTC. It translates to CASSRSAGVSEQYF.

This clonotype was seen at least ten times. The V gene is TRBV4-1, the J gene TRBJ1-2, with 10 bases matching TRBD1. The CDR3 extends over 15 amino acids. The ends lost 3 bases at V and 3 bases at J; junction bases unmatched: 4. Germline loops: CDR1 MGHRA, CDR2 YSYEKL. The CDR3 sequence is CASSHRQGADYGYTF. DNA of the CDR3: TGCGCCAGCAGCCACAGACAGGGGGCGGACTATGGCTACACCTTC.

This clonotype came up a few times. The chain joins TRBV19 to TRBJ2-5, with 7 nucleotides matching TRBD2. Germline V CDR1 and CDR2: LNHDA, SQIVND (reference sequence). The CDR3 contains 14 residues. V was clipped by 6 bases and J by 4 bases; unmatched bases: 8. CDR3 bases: TGTGCCAGTAGCGGGAGGTCGATCGGAGAGACCCAGTACTTC. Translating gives CASSGRSIGETQYF.

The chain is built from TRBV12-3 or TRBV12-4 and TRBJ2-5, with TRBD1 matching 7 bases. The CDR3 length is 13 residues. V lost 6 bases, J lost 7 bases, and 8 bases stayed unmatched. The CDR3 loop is CASSQTGSGTQYF. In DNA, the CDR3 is TGTGCCAGCAGCCAGACAGGGTCCGGGACCCAGTACTTC.

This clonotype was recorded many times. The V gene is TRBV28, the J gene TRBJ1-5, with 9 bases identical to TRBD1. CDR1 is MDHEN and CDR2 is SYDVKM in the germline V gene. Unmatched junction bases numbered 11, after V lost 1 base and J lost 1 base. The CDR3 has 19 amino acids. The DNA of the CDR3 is TGTGCCAGCAGTTTATATTTTGGGACAGGGATACGGAGCAATCAGCCCCAGCATTTT. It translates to CASSLYFGTGIRSNQPQHF.

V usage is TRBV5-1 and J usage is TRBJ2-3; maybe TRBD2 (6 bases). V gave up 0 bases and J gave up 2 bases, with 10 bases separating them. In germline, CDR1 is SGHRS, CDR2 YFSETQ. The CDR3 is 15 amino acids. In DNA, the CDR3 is TGCGCCAGCAGCTTGGTCCCTAGCGTCACAGATACGCAGTATTTT. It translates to CASSLVPSVTDTQYF. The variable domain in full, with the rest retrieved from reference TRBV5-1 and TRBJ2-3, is KAGVTQTPRYLIKTRGQQVTLSCSPISGHRSVSWYQQTPGQGLQFLFEYFSETQRNKGNFPGRFSGRQFSNSRSEMNVSTLELGDSALYLCASSLVPSVTDTQYFGPGTRLTVL.

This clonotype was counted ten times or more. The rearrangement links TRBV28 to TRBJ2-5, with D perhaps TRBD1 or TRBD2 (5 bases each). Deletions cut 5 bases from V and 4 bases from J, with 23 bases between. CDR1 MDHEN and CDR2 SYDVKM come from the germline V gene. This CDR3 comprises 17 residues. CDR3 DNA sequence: TGTGCCAGCAGTACCCCTGGGGGTGCGCCAAGGGGAGAGACCCAGTACTTC. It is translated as CASSTPGGAPRGETQYF.

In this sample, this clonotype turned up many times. CDR3 sequence reads: CASSQGQRDRPQHF. The CDR3 nucleotides are TGTGCCAGCAGCCAAGGTCAACGCGATCGGCCCCAGCATTTT. J is TRBJ1-5 and V is TRBV3-1; D remains unclear. The length of the CDR3 is 14 residues. V shed 1 base and J shed 9 bases, with 13 bases lying between them. Germline V gene lookup returns CDR1 LGHDT and CDR2 YNNKEL (reference sequence).

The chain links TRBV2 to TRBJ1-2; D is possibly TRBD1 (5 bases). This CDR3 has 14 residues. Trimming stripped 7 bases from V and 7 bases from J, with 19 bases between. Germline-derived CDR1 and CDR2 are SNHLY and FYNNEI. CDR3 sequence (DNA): TGTGCCAGCACCCCCATGCCCGGGGCCTCTGGCTACACCTTC. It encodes CASTPMPGASGYTF.

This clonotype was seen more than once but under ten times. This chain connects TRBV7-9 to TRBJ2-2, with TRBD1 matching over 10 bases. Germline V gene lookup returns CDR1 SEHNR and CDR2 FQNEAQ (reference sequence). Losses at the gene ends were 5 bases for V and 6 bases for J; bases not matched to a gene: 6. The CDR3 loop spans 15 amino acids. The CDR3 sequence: CASSIRDRGPGELFF. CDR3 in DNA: TGTGCCAGCAGCATCCGGGACAGGGGTCCCGGGGAGCTGTTTTTT.

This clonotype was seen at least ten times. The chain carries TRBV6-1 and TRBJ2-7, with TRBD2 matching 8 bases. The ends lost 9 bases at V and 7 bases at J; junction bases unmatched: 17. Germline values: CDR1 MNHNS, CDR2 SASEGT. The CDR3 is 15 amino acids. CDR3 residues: CASARSNSGVREQYF. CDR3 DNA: TGTGCCAGTGCGCGGTCGAATAGCGGGGTACGGGAGCAGTACTTC.

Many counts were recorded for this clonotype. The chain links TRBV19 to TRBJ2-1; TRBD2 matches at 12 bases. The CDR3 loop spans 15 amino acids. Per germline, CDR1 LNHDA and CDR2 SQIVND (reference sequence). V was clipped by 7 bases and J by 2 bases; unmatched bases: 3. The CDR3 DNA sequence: TGTGCCAGTATGCCTAGCGGGAGGGCCTACAATGAGCAGTTCTTC. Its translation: CASMPSGRAYNEQFF.

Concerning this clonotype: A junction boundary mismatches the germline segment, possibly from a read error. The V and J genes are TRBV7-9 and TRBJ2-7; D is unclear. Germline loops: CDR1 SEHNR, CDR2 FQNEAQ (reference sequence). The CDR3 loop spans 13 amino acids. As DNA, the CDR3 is TGTGCCGGCAGCTTACTGGTCTCCTACGAGCAGTACTTC. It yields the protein CAGSLLVSYEQYF. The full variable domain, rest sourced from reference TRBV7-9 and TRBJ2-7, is DTGVSQNPRHKITKRGQNVTFRCDPISEHNRLYWYRQTLGQGPEFLTYFQNEAQLEKSRLLSDRFSAERPKGSFSTLEIQRTEQGDSAMYLCAGSLLVSYEQYFGPGTRLTVT.

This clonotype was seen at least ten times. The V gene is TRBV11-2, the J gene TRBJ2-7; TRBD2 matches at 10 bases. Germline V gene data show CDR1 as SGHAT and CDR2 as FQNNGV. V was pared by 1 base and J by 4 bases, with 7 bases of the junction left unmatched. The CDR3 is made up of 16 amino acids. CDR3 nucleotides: TGTGCCAGCAGCTTAGGGTCTAGCGGGAGTTTGTACGAGCAGTACTTC. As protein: CASSLGSSGSLYEQYF.

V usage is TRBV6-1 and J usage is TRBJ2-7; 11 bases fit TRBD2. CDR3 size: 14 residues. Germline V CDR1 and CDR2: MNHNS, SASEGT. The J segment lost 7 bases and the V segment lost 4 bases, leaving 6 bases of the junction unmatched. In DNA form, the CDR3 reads TGTGCCAGCAGTGGAGGGACTAGCGGTTGGGAGCAGTACTTC. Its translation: CASSGGTSGWEQYF.